Here is one T cell receptor beta chain with its context. The target of this receptor is not known. Base qualities are missing; no much larger clone stands one base away. TCRbeta CDR3 regions were amplified from genomic DNA by means of the immunoSEQ Assay, a bias-controlled multiplex PCR. In the original analysis: Within the assay, amplification of reference gene primers was used to estimate how many nucleated cells each sample contained. To quantify the absolute abundance of each unique TCRbeta CDR3 rearrangement, sequence reads were collapsed and filtered. Productive Simpson clonality was computed per sample as the square root of Simpson's diversity index over productive rearrangements. What TCRdb holds here is the immuneACCESS table cut down to in-frame rearrangements. Part of the clones is not present; checked against another copy, under half of the missing clones reflect an unresolved V gene, and the others are unexplained. V, J and clone size were drawn from that table, and D and trimming were deduced from the DNA. This sample gives fewer than 200,000 clones in total; more than 80% of them show up just once. The top ten clonotypes cover roughly 12% of the sample.

The source of the sample is a study of blood T cell repertoires in COVID-19 (dated by TCRdb to 2018 to 2021). Looking at the study overall: Samples from collaborators originated in the United States, Italy and Spain and spanned both the acute and convalescent phases of COVID-19. Sample metadata almost always included a de-identified subject ID, COVID-19 status, age in years and sex. The dataset comprised deeply sampled blood TCRbeta repertoires from subjects exposed to, actively infected with, or recovered from COVID-19. The material from the prospective study consisted of cDNA or gDNA derived from T cells, B-cell-depleted T cells, or PBMCs. The samples were drawn from two sources: the first 160 participants of the ongoing ImmuneRACE study, and 1,200 or so subjects contributed by 6 global collaborators. The repertoires were made available in a free public database intended to serve as a resource for research on the immune response to SARS-CoV-2. HLA class I and class II types, where available, came from metadata supplied by the sample provider rather than from assay-based typing. The research as a whole found: Clinical and demographic metadata were provided uncurated, with the amount varying by source and participant.

Participants in the prospective study were aged roughly 18 to 100 years, lived in 20 to 25 United States geographic areas, and enrolled through a virtual design. To assign participants to cohorts, the prospective study relied on clinical history that participants themselves reported in a screening survey and a study questionnaire. Recovered participants in ImmuneRACE Cohort 3 were defined by two consecutive negative NP/OP PCR tests, clearance by a healthcare professional, or resolution of symptoms. In the prospective study, mobile phlebotomists collected whole blood, serum and a nasopharyngeal or oropharyngeal swab from each participant. Additional blood draws and questionnaires over an approximately 2-month period could optionally be provided by prospective study participants. Before DNA extraction, prospective study blood samples were shipped either frozen or at room temperature. The specimen sequenced was PBMCs or T cells enriched from blood (not recorded which). The clonotype was recovered from a man aged 50-60 years who had recovered from COVID-19.

The nucleotide sequence is TGCAGCGTTCGGATGGGGGCAGGGGGCTACACCTTC. Translation gives CSVRMGAGGYTF. The sequence links TRBV29-1 to TRBJ1-2; D gene: possibly TRBD1, on 6 matching bases. Including cysteine and phenylalanine, the CDR3 has 12 amino acids. Only CDR3 DNA remains: 36 bases, in frame from the first base. V is cut by 5 bases and J by 8 bases, and the space between the germline ends is 15 bases. In the germline V gene, CDR1 corresponds to SQVTM and CDR2 to ANQGSEA.